These 8 T cell receptor beta chains share one sample of origin, sequenced in a study of blood T cell repertoires in COVID-19 (dated by TCRdb to 2018 to 2020). Library creation used the immunoSEQ multiplex PCR assay. TCRdb mirrors the immuneACCESS table, restricted to in-frame sequences. Some clones are absent from its copies; in checked studies, under half trace to an unresolved V gene, and the reason for the others is unknown. Across this sample there are fewer than 250,000 clones, with 92% seen only once. More than 0.65% of the sample is taken by the ten largest. The sequenced sample consisted of peripheral blood. All receptors derive from a man aged 25 to 45 with COVID-19, enrolled during active disease.

V usage is TRBV10-1 and J usage is TRBJ2-1, with 8 bases fitting TRBD1. The CDR3 is 16 amino acids. Germline V lookup: CDR1 WNHNN, CDR2 SYGVQD (reference sequence). V lost 4 bases to trimming and J lost 4 bases; unmatched junction nucleotides: 9. CDR3 in DNA: TGCGCCAGCAGTGGGGGGGACAGGAACAAATACAATGAGCAGTTCTTC. As protein: CASSGGDRNKYNEQFF.

The J gene is TRBJ1-3, the V gene TRBV13; D possibly corresponds to TRBD1 (5 bases). CDR1 PRHDT and CDR2 FYEKMQ come from the germline V gene (reference sequence). The CDR3 covers 17 residues. Trimming took 5 bases from V and 0 from J, leaving 17 bases between them. Written as DNA, the CDR3 is TGTGCCAGCAGCGTGGGACTTTCGGGTCTCTCTGGAAACACCATATATTTT. Amino acids: CASSVGLSGLSGNTIYF.

The CDR3 region has the DNA TGTGCCAGCAGCCCCATCACAGAAAACTATGGCTACACCTTC. Translated: CASSPITENYGYTF. The rearrangement uses TRBV7-9 and TRBJ1-2; no clear D. CDR3 length: 14 amino acids. V was shortened by 5 bases and J by 2 bases, with 12 bases between the two germline ends. Germline assignment: CDR1 SEHNR and CDR2 FQNEAQ (reference sequence). The full variable domain, in which reference TRBV7-9 and TRBJ1-2 provide the parts outside the CDR3, is DTGVSQNPRHKITKRGQNVTFRCDPISEHNRLYWYRQTLGQGPEFLTYFQNEAQLEKSRLLSDRFSAERPKGSFSTLEIQRTEQGDSAMYLCASSPITENYGYTFGSGTRLTVV.

V is TRBV18 and J is TRBJ1-2, with D tentatively TRBD1 (6 bases). The germline V gene has CDR1 KGHSH and CDR2 LQKENI. CDR3 length: 13 amino acids. Trimming removed 3 bases from V and 8 bases from J, with 13 bases in between. The CDR3 sequence is CASSPTAGEGYTF. The CDR3 coding sequence is TGTGCCAGCTCACCCACCGCAGGGGAGGGCTACACCTTC. Full variable domain (remainder filled in from reference TRBV18 and TRBJ1-2): NAGVMQNPRHLVRRRGQEARLRCSPMKGHSHVYWYRQLPEEGLKFMVYLQKENIIDESGMPKERFSAEFPKEGPSILRIQQVVRGDSAAYFCASSPTAGEGYTFGSGTRLTVV.

This clone was counted once. The chain uses TRBV19 and TRBJ2-2, with D tentatively TRBD2 (6 bases). Trimming took off 8 bases at V and 4 bases at J, with 11 bases between the two ends. CDR3 size: 13 residues. CDR1 is LNHDA, CDR2 SQIVND, per germline (reference sequence). Here the CDR3 reads CASVGRGTGELFF. The DNA for the CDR3 is TGTGCCAGTGTGGGGCGGGGCACCGGGGAGCTGTTTTTT.

This chain joins TRBV11-3 and TRBJ2-2, with 11 bases fitting TRBD1. This CDR3 spans 17 amino acids. CDR1 is SGHNT and CDR2 is YENEEA in the germline V gene. V trimming: 5 bases; J trimming: 1 base; junction bases outside the gene matches: 6. In DNA, the CDR3 is TGTGCCAGCAGCACCGGGACAGGGGGATTGAACACCGGGGAGCTGTTTTTT. Its protein product is CASSTGTGGLNTGELFF. The full variable domain, its missing parts supplied by reference TRBV11-3 and TRBJ2-2, is EAGVVQSPRYKIIEKKQPVAFWCNPISGHNTLYWYLQNLGQGPELLIRYENEEAVDDSQLPKDRFSAERLKGVDSTLKIQPAELGDSAVYLCASSTGTGGLNTGELFFGEGSRLTVL.

CDR3 region: CASKGGGNTIYF. The CDR3 region has the DNA TGTGCCAGCAAGGGGGGGGGAAACACCATATATTTT. The V gene is TRBV12-3 or TRBV12-4, the J gene TRBJ1-3, with D possibly matching TRBD1 (6 bases). The CDR3 is made up of 12 amino acids. Trimming took off 7 bases at V and 4 bases at J, with 8 bases between the two ends.

The rearrangement links TRBV2 to TRBJ1-5; D may be TRBD1 (5 bases). The V end was cut by 3 bases, the J end by 11 bases, with 14 bases between. The CDR3 covers 13 residues. Germline lookup yields CDR1 SNHLY and CDR2 FYNNEI. The CDR3 is CASSDNGARAQHF. CDR3 coding DNA: TGTGCCAGCAGTGATAATGGGGCCCGGGCCCAGCATTTT.